These 23 T cell receptor beta chains originate from one sample sequenced in a study of CD8+ T cells in alopecia areata. Extraction and reverse transcription of RNA yielded cDNA as the sequencing template. TCRdb's copy holds only in-frame clones and misses some; the assay was immunoSEQ multiplex PCR. Of about 150,000 clones in the sample, 62% are singletons; the top ten hold 35% to 40%. Sample: CD8+ T cells sorted from blood. Receptor source: a human donor in good health.

In this sample, this clone turned up once. The chain carries TRBV29-1 and TRBJ2-1; D gene ambiguous. Deletions cut 4 bases from V and 7 bases from J, with 5 bases between. CDR3 length: 10 residues. The germline V gene encodes CDR1 SQVTM and CDR2 ANQGSEA. The CDR3 DNA follows: TGCAGCGTTGCAAAGAATGAGCAGTTCTTC. Translation: CSVAKNEQFF.

This clone came up a few times. This chain connects TRBV7-9 to TRBJ2-5; D ambiguous. Germline V gives CDR1 SEHNR, CDR2 FQNEAQ (reference sequence). The CDR3 extends over 13 amino acids. V was cut by 1 base and J by 1 base, with 4 bases left in between. The CDR3 is CASSLGVQETQYF. CDR3 sequence (DNA): TGTGCCAGCAGCTTAGGAGTCCAAGAGACCCAGTACTTC.

A few counts support this clone. This sequence joins TRBV5-1 and TRBJ1-1; D gene ambiguous. The CDR3 covers 14 residues. The germline CDR1 and CDR2 sequences are SGHRS and YFSETQ. The V gene lost 0 bases and the J gene lost 1 base, with 7 bases spanning the gap. The CDR3 is CASSLDAPNTEAFF. The CDR3 nucleotides read TGCGCCAGCAGCTTGGACGCCCCGAACACTGAAGCTTTCTTT.

In DNA, the CDR3 is TGTGCCAGCACCCCCGGCGGGAGTACAGATACGCAGTATTTT. Protein: CASTPGGSTDTQYF. V is TRBV13 and J is TRBJ2-3; 7 bases fit TRBD2. The CDR3 contains 14 residues. In germline, CDR1 is PRHDT, CDR2 FYEKMQ (reference sequence). Germline trimming cut 7 bases from V and 3 bases from J; bases unmatched to any gene: 7.

This clone was seen a handful of times. The genes are TRBV27 and TRBJ2-7; D not certain. CDR3 size: 13 residues. CDR1 is MNHEY and CDR2 is SMNVEV in the germline V gene (reference sequence). The V end was cut by 0 bases, the J end by 11 bases, with 14 bases between. The CDR3 region has the DNA TGTGCCAGCAGTTTATCCGGCGGTGTGCTAGAGTACTTC. It encodes CASSLSGGVLEYF.

The CDR3 is CASSSQAIYGYTF. The CDR3 DNA reads as TGTGCCAGCAGCTCACAGGCGATTTATGGCTACACCTTC. The chain links TRBV13 to TRBJ1-2; D perhaps matches TRBD1 (5 bases). The germline V gene encodes CDR1 PRHDT and CDR2 FYEKMQ (reference sequence). Trimming removed 4 bases at V and 5 bases at J, with 11 bases between. This CDR3 contains 13 residues.

The V and J genes are TRBV9 and TRBJ1-2; D gene unclear. The CDR3 runs 14 residues. Germline lookup yields CDR1 SGDLS and CDR2 YYNGEE. Deletions cut 0 bases from V and 7 bases from J, with 13 bases between. The CDR3 here is CASSVARGSAGYTF. The CDR3 region has the DNA TGTGCCAGCAGCGTAGCGCGGGGATCTGCTGGCTACACCTTC.

The chain uses TRBV6-5 and TRBJ2-7, with D possibly matching TRBD1 (5 bases). The V gene's germline CDR1 is MNHEY and CDR2 SVGAGI. V lost 5 bases and J lost 3, with 8 bases in between. The CDR3 consists of 12 residues. In DNA form, the CDR3 reads TGTGCCAGCAGTAGAGACAGCTACGAGCAGTACTTC. Its protein is CASSRDSYEQYF.

This clone was detected a few times. This rearrangement joins TRBV29-1 to TRBJ2-7; the D is unclear. Germline CDR1 is SQVTM and CDR2 is ANQGSEA. This CDR3 contains 12 residues. V was shortened by 5 bases and J by 0 bases, with 8 bases between the two germline ends. CDR3 residues: CSVTESSYEQYF. The CDR3 nucleotides are TGCAGCGTTACCGAGAGCTCCTACGAGCAGTACTTC.

This clone was counted only a few times. The gene calls are TRBV6-5 and TRBJ2-5; D perhaps matches TRBD2 (6 bases). V gave up 6 bases and J gave up 5 bases, with 10 bases separating them. The CDR3 covers 12 residues. Per the germline V gene, CDR1 is MNHEY and CDR2 is SVGAGI. CDR3 DNA: TGTGCCAGCAGAGAGGCGGGGGAGACCCAGTACTTC. It translates to CASREAGETQYF.

The chain is built from TRBV6-5 and TRBJ2-6, with D tentatively TRBD2 (5 bases). The CDR3 spans 13 residues. Germline lookup yields CDR1 MNHEY and CDR2 SVGAGI. Trimming cost V 6 bases and J 2 bases, with 5 bases left between them. The CDR3 here is CASSGAGANVLTF. The CDR3 nucleotides are TGTGCCAGCAGCGGGGCTGGGGCCAACGTCCTGACTTTC.

About this clone: This sample includes further DNA sequences coding for the same CDR3. V usage is TRBV27 and J usage is TRBJ2-7; D not resolved. The germline V gene encodes CDR1 MNHEY and CDR2 SMNVEV (reference sequence). Deletions cut 10 bases from V and 0 bases from J, with 7 bases between. The CDR3 spans 11 residues. CDR3 sequence (DNA): TGTGCCACCCGAAGCTCCTACGAGCAGTACTTC. This gives the protein CATRSSYEQYF.

The V and J genes are TRBV27 and TRBJ2-5; 7 bases align to TRBD1. The CDR3 extends over 16 amino acids. V gave up 3 bases and J gave up 1 base; unmatched junction bases: 8. Germline V lookup: CDR1 MNHEY, CDR2 SMNVEV (reference sequence). In DNA form, the CDR3 reads TGTGCCAGCAGTTTCTACCCGGGACAGTCCCAAGAGACCCAGTACTTC. It encodes CASSFYPGQSQETQYF.

V usage is TRBV10-3 and J usage is TRBJ2-5; TRBD2 agrees at 11 bases. The V gene's germline CDR1 is ENHRY and CDR2 SYGVKD. The CDR3 runs 16 residues. Germline trimming cut 3 bases from V and 3 bases from J; bases unmatched to any gene: 6. The CDR3 sequence: CAISDPGTSGKETQYF. The CDR3 nucleotides are TGTGCCATCAGTGATCCCGGGACTAGCGGAAAAGAGACCCAGTACTTC.

This clone has a single count. This sequence may be a read error, since a much larger clone differs from it by one base. This rearrangement joins TRBV6-6 to TRBJ2-2; no firm D call. CDR1 and CDR2 (germline): MNHNY, SVGAGI (reference sequence). This CDR3 has 13 residues. CDR3 sequence: CASSDSSTGELFF. Written as DNA, the CDR3 is TGTGCCAGCAGTGACTCTAGCACCGGGGAGCTGTTTTTT.

This clone has only a few counts. The chain joins TRBV4-1 to TRBJ2-2; either TRBD1 or TRBD2 may supply D (5 bases each). V shed 0 bases and J shed 7 bases, with 9 bases lying between them. Per germline, CDR1 MGHRA and CDR2 YSYEKL. This CDR3 is 14 amino acids long. The CDR3 reads CASSQDGGFGELFF. The CDR3 DNA is TGCGCCAGCAGCCAAGATGGGGGTTTCGGGGAGCTGTTTTTT.

Concerning this clone: Other nucleotide sequences from this sample produce the same CDR3. V and J are TRBV6-5 and TRBJ2-3; D gene uncertain. V lost 5 bases, J lost 2 bases, and 8 bases lay in between. This CDR3 has 13 residues. CDR1 is MNHEY, CDR2 SVGAGI, per germline. The CDR3 sequence: CASSLADTDTQYF. CDR3 nucleotide sequence: TGTGCCAGCAGTCTCGCAGACACAGATACGCAGTATTTT.

A few counts support this clone. Relative to the germline gene, one junction end is altered; a read error may explain this. This sequence joins TRBV7-9 and TRBJ2-3; tentative D call: TRBD2 (5 bases). Germline V gene lookup returns CDR1 SEHNR and CDR2 FQNEAQ (reference sequence). There are 17 residues in the CDR3. CDR3: CASTLPLRGPSTDTQYF. The CDR3, as DNA: TGTGCCAGCACCTTACCGTTACGGGGTCCCTCCACAGATACGCAGTATTTT. The full variable domain, rest sourced from reference TRBV7-9 and TRBJ2-3, is DTGVSQNPRHKITKRGQNVTFRCDPISEHNRLYWYRQTLGQGPEFLTYFQNEAQLEKSRLLSDRFSAERPKGSFSTLEIQRTEQGDSAMYLCASTLPLRGPSTDTQYFGPGTRLTVL.

This clone was seen a handful of times. At the DNA level, this CDR3 is encoded by other sequences in the same sample as well. The rearrangement uses TRBV5-1 and TRBJ2-7; D is possibly TRBD1 (6 bases). The CDR3 runs 13 residues. V lost 2 bases and J 4 bases, leaving 10 bases between the germline ends. Germline V CDR1 and CDR2: SGHRS, YFSETQ. CDR3 sequence reads: CASSFGRGYEQYF. Here the CDR3 DNA reads TGCGCCAGCAGCTTCGGCAGGGGATACGAGCAGTACTTC. The whole variable domain, filled in from reference TRBV5-1 and TRBJ2-7, reads KAGVTQTPRYLIKTRGQQVTLSCSPISGHRSVSWYQQTPGQGLQFLFEYFSETQRNKGNFPGRFSGRQFSNSRSEMNVSTLELGDSALYLCASSFGRGYEQYFGPGTRLTVT.

The J gene is TRBJ2-7, the V gene TRBV5-6; D tentatively reads TRBD1 or TRBD2 (6 bases each). The germline gives CDR1 SGHDT, CDR2 YYEEEE. V was trimmed by 6 bases and J by 3 bases, leaving 13 bases between them. This CDR3 region has 13 residues. The chain's CDR3 is CASTRRGNYEQYF. As DNA, the CDR3 is TGTGCCAGCACCCGGAGGGGGAACTACGAGCAGTACTTC.

The chain couples TRBV9 to TRBJ1-1; D is unresolved. Deletions cut 0 bases from V and 1 base from J, with 7 bases between. CDR1 and CDR2 (germline): SGDLS, YYNGEE. The CDR3 totals 14 residues. Written as DNA, the CDR3 is TGTGCCAGCAGCGTAGGGCACCCGAACACTGAAGCTTTCTTT. Translated, it gives CASSVGHPNTEAFF.

As concerns this clone: Its ends do not fully match the called genes, so a read error is possible. The chain employs TRBV29-1 and TRBJ2-3; D unresolved. The CDR3 consists of 16 residues. CDR1 and CDR2 from the germline V gene are SQVTM and ANQGSEA. The CDR3 DNA is TGCAGCGTAAGGGATCCCGTTCCCCCTCAACCAGAGACGCAGTATTTT. Its translation is CSVRDPVPPQPETQYF.

The table lists this clone with a few counts. The CDR3, as DNA: TGTGCCAGCAGTGTGAGCGGGAGCACAGATACGCAGTATTTT. As protein: CASSVSGSTDTQYF. V is TRBV2 and J is TRBJ2-3; D is possibly TRBD2 (6 bases). Deletions cut 4 bases from V and 0 bases from J, with 8 bases between. The germline V gene encodes CDR1 SNHLY and CDR2 FYNNEI. There are 14 residues in the CDR3.